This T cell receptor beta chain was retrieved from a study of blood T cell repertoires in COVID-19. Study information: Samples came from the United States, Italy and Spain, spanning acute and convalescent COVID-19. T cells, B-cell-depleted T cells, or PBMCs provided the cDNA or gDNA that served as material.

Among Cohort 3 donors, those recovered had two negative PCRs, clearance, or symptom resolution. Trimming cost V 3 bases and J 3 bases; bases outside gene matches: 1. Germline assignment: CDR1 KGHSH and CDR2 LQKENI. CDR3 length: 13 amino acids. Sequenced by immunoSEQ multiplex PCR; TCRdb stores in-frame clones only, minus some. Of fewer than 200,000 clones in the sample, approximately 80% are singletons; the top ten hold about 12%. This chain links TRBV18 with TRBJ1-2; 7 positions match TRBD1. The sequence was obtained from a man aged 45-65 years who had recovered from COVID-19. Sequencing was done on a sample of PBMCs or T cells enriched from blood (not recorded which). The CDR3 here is CASSPGTDYGYTF. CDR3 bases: TGTGCCAGCTCACCTGGGACAGACTATGGCTACACCTTC.